The entry below gives a single T cell receptor beta chain sequence along with its context. Its specificity is not known. The junction does not match germline at one end; this may be a read error. TCRdb re-called the PCR reads with MiXCR, one entry per CDR3 protein. The repertoire has 400,000 to 600,000 distinct CDR3 sequences, around 21% of them found once; the top ten carry 0.65% to 0.95%. The CDR3 length is 16 residues. The entry originates in a study of molecular identifiers for immune sequencing clone quantification. Study-wide points: In CMV-specific effectors, clones above 20 copies held over 99% of molecules; naive, under 1%.

Sequenced input: naive CD8+ T cells from blood, with Jurkat cell RNA spiked in. As for subset: FACS-sorted CD8+CD4-CCR7+CD45RA+ naive T cells. This TCR was recovered from a human donor in good health. Some libraries in this study had Jurkat cell RNA spiked in. The rearrangement links TRBV5-3 to TRBJ2-1; D remains unclear. TRBV5-3 is treated as an ORF (open reading frame) with a function not yet certain. Here the CDR3 DNA reads TGTGCCAGCAGCCCCGACGCGCGACGATCCTACAATGAGCAGCTCTTC. This translates into CASSPDARRSYNEQLF.